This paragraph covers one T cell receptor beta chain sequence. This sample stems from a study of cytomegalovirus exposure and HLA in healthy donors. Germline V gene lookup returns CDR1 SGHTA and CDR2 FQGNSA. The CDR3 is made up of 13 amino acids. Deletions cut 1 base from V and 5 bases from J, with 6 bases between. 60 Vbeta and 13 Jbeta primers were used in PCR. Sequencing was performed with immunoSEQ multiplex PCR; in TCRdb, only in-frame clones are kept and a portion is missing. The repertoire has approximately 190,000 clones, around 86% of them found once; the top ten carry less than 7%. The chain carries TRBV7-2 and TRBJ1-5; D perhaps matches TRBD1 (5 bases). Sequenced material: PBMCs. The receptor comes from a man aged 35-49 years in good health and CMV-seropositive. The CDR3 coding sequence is TGTGCCAGCAGCTTAGGGGACTATCAGCCCCAGCATTTT. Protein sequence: CASSLGDYQPQHF.